The source of this T cell receptor beta chain is a study of T cell responses to AZD1222 COVID-19 vaccine. Study results and caveats: Possibly, clonal diversity was underestimated; donors were largely white British and included more females. Nearly half of spike-specific TCRs reportedly target unmutated variant regions. Spike-specific TCRs gained breadth and depth after people received two AZD1222 doses.

In the case of this clone: The antigen remains undetermined. Other nucleotide sequences from this sample produce the same CDR3.

The repertoire was sequenced with immunoSEQ multiplex PCR; TCRdb's copy has only in-frame clones and lacks some. The sample holds about 140,000 clones, around 93% seen once. Germline V lookup: CDR1 LNHDA, CDR2 SQIVND (reference sequence). The CDR3 has 15 residues. With V trimmed by 4 bases and J by 2 bases, 6 bases remained unmatched. This clonotype originated in an adult in good health. The chain carries TRBV19 and TRBJ1-1, with TRBD1 matching over 8 bases. This material consisted of peripheral blood, taken on day 0 of AZD1222 vaccination. CDR3 amino acids: CASSTRQGTNTEAFF. The DNA of the CDR3 is TGTGCCAGTAGTACCCGACAGGGGACTAACACTGAAGCTTTCTTT.